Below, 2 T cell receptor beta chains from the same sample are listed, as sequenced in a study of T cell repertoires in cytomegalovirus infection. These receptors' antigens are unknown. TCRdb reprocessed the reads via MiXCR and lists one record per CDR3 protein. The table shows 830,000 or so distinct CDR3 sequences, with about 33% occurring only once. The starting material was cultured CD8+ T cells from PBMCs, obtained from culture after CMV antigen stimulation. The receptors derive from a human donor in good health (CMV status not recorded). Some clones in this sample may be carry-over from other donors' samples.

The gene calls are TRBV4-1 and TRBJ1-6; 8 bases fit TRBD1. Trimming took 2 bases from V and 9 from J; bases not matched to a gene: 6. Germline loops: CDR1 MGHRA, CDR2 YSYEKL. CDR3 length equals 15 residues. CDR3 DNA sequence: TGCGCCAGCAGCCAACCGGGACAGGCAATTTCACCCCTCCACTTT. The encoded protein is CASSQPGQAISPLHF.

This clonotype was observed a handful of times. The CDR3 nucleotides read TGTGCCAGCAGTCCCCTGCGGGGGGGCACAGATACGCAGTATTTT. Protein: CASSPLRGGTDTQYF. This chain uses TRBV6-1 with TRBJ2-3, with TRBD2 matching 8 bases. Germline V CDR1 and CDR2: MNHNS, SASEGT. The CDR3 has 15 residues. V dropped 5 bases and J dropped 1; count of bases not matched to a gene: 5.